This note documents a single T cell receptor (beta chain) sequence. This record belongs to a study of CD8 T cells in Susac syndrome. RNA in amounts of roughly 0.5 to 1 ug was reverse transcribed with random hexamers. Across 54 Vbeta and 13 Jbeta, TCR beta CDR3 was amplified with immunoSEQ multiplex PCR. A single record per CDR3 protein comes from TCRdb applying MiXCR to the immunoSEQ multiplex PCR reads. This sample has about 21,000 distinct CDR3 sequences, with about 92% found just once. TEMRA cells were enriched by FACS, and CD4+ and CD8+ T cells were negatively isolated. This CDR3 has 17 residues. The V gene end was trimmed by 4 bases and the J gene end by 0 bases; junction bases not matched to a gene: 11. CDR1 is SEHNR and CDR2 is FQNEAQ in the germline V gene (reference sequence).

The sequenced material came from CD8+ T cells from PBMCs. V is TRBV7-9 and J is TRBJ1-1, with 7 nucleotides matching TRBD1. This clonotype was obtained from a human donor in good health. The CDR3 DNA sequence: TGTGCCAGCAGCTCATCCCGGACAGGACTTATGAACACTGAAGCTTTCTTT. It is translated as CASSSSRTGLMNTEAFF.